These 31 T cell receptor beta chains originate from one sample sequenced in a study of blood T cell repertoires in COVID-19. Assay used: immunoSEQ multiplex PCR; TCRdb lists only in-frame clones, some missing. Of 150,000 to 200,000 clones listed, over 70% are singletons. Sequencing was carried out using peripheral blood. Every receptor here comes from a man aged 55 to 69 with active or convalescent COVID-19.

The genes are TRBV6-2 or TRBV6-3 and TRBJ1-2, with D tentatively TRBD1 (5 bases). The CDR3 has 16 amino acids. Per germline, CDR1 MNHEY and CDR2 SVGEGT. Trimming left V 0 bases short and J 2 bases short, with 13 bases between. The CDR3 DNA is TGTGCCAGCAGTTACTCGAGGTGGGGCAGGAACTATGGCTACACCTTC. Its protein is CASSYSRWGRNYGYTF.

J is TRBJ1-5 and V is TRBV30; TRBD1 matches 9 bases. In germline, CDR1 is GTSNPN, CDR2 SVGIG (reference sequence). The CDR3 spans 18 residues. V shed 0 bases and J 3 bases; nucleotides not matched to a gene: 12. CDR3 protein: CAWSVRIGTGRTNQPQHF. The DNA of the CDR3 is TGTGCCTGGAGTGTACGTATTGGGACAGGGAGAACCAATCAGCCCCAGCATTTT.

The CDR3 is CASSQLPRLAGSQETQYF. CDR3 DNA: TGTGCCAGCTCACAACTCCCGAGACTAGCGGGGTCCCAAGAGACCCAGTACTTC. The gene calls are TRBV18 and TRBJ2-5; 11 nucleotides align to TRBD2. The ends lost 4 bases at V and 1 base at J; junction bases unmatched: 11. Per the germline V gene, CDR1 is KGHSH and CDR2 is LQKENI. The CDR3 totals 18 residues. The whole variable domain, remainder taken from reference TRBV18 and TRBJ2-5, is NAGVMQNPRHLVRRRGQEARLRCSPMKGHSHVYWYRQLPEEGLKFMVYLQKENIIDESGMPKERFSAEFPKEGPSILRIQQVVRGDSAAYFCASSQLPRLAGSQETQYFGPGTRLLVL.

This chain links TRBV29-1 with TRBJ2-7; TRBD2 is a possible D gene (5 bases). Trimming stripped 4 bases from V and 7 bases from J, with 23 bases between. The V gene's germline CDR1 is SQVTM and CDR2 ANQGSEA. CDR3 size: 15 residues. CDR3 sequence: CSVGGQADGKIEQYF. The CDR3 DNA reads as TGCAGCGTTGGAGGGCAAGCGGATGGGAAGATAGAGCAGTACTTC.

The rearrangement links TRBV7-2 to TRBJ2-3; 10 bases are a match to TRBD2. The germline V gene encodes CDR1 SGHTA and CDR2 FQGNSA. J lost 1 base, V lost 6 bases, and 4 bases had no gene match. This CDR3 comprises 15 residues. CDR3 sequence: CASRTGTSGTDTQYF. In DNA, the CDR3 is TGTGCCAGCAGAACCGGGACTAGCGGCACAGATACGCAGTATTTT.

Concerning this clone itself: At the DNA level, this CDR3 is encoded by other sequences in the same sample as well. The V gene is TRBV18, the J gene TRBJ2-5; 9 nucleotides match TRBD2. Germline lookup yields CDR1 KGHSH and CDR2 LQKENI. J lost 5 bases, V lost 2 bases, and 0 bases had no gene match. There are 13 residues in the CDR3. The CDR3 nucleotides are TGTGCCAGCTCACCAGCGGGAGGGGAGACCCAGTACTTC. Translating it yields CASSPAGGETQYF.

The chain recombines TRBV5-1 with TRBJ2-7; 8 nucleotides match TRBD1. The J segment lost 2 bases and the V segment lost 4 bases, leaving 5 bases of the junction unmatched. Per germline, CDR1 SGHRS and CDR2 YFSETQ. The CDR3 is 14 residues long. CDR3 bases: TGCGCCAGCAGCCCAAGGACAGGGACCTACGAGCAGTACTTC. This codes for CASSPRTGTYEQYF.

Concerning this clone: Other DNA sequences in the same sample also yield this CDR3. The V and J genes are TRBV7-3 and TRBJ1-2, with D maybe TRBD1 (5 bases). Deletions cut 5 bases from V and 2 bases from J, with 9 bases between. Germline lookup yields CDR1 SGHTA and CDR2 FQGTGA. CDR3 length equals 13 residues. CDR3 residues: CASSPDRNYGYTF. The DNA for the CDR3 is TGTGCCAGCAGCCCTGACAGAAACTATGGCTACACCTTC. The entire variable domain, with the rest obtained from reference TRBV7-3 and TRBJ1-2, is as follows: GAGVSQTPSNKVTEKGKYVELRCDPISGHTALYWYRQSLGQGPEFLIYFQGTGAADDSGLPNDRFFAVRPEGSVSTLKIQRTERGDSAVYLCASSPDRNYGYTFGSGTRLTVV.

The CDR3 DNA reads as TGTGCCAGCAGCTCCAGCGGAGGTGGAGATACGCAGTATTTT. Its translation is CASSSSGGGDTQYF. V and J are TRBV7-9 and TRBJ2-3; possible D gene TRBD2, 5 bases. V lost 4 bases, J lost 5 bases, and 13 bases lay in between. Germline CDR1 SEHNR, CDR2 FQNEAQ (reference sequence). The length of the CDR3 is 14 residues. Based on the CDR3 plus reference TRBV7-9 and TRBJ2-3, the full variable domain is DTGVSQNPRHKITKRGQNVTFRCDPISEHNRLYWYRQTLGQGPEFLTYFQNEAQLEKSRLLSDRFSAERPKGSFSTLEIQRTEQGDSAMYLCASSSSGGGDTQYFGPGTRLTVL.

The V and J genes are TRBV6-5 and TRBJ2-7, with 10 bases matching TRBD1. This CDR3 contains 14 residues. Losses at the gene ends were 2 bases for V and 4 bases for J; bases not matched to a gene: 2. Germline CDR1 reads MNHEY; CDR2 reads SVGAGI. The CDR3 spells CASSYRDRGYEQYF. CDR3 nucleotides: TGTGCCAGCAGTTACCGGGACAGGGGATACGAGCAGTACTTC.

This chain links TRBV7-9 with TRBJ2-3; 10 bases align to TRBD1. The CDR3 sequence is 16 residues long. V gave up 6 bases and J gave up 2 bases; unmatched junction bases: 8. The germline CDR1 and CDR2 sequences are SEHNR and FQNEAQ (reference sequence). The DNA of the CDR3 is TGTGCCAGCAGTTTGACAGGGGGCTCTGACACAGATACGCAGTATTTT. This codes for CASSLTGGSDTDTQYF.

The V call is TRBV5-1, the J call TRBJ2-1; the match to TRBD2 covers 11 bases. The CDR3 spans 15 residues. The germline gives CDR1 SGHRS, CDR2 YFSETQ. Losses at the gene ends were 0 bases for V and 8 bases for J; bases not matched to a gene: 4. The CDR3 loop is CASSLVAGGPYEQFF. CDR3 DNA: TGCGCCAGCAGCTTGGTAGCGGGAGGGCCTTATGAGCAGTTCTTC.

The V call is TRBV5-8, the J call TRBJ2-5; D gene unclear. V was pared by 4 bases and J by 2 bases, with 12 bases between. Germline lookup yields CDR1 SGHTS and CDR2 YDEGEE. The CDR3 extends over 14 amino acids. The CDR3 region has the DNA TGTGCCAGCAGCCTAGAGCGTCGGCAAGAGACCCAGTACTTC. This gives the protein CASSLERRQETQYF.

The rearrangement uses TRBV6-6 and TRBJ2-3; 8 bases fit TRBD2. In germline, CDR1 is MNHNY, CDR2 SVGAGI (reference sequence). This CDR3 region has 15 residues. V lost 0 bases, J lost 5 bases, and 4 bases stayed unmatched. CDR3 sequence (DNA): TGTGCCAGCAGTTACTCGAACCTAGCGGGAGATACGCAGTATTTT. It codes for CASSYSNLAGDTQYF.

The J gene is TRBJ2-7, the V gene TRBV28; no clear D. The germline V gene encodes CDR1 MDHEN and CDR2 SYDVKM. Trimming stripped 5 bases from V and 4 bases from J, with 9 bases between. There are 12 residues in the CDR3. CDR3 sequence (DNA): TGTGCCAGCAGTATTTCAACTTACGAGCAGTACTTC. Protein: CASSISTYEQYF.

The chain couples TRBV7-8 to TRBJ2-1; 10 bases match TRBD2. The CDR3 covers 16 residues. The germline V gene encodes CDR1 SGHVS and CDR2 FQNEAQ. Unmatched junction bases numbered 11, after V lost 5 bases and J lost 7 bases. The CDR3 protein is CASSQPGLASPNEQFF. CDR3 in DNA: TGTGCCAGCAGCCAACCGGGACTAGCGTCCCCAAATGAGCAGTTCTTC.

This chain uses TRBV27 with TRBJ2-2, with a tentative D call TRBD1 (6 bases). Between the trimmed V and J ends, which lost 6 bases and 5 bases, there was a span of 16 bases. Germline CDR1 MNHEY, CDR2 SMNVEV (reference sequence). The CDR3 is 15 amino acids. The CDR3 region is CASSDRPSETGELFF. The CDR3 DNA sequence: TGTGCCAGCAGCGACAGGCCTTCCGAGACCGGGGAGCTGTTTTTT.

CDR3 region: CASSSFSTKDRYGYTF. For the CDR3, the DNA is TGTGCCAGCAGCTCCTTCTCGACGAAAGACAGATATGGCTACACCTTC. The gene calls are TRBV7-9 and TRBJ1-2; weak D call: TRBD1 (5 bases). Germline V gene lookup returns CDR1 SEHNR and CDR2 FQNEAQ (reference sequence). CDR3 size: 16 residues. Trimming removed 4 bases at V and 5 bases at J, with 20 bases between.

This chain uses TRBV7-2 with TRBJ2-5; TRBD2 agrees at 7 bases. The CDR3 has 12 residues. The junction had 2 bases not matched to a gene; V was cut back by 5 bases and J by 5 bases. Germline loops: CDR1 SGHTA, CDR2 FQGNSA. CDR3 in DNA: TGTGCCAGCAGCGGGAGGGAGGAGACCCAGTACTTC. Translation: CASSGREETQYF.

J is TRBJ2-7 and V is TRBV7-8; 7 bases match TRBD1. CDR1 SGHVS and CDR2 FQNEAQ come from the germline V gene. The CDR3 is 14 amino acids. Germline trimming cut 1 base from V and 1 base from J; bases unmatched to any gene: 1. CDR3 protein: CASSLGGQSYEQYF. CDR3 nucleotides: TGTGCCAGCAGCTTAGGGGGACAGTCCTACGAGCAGTACTTC.

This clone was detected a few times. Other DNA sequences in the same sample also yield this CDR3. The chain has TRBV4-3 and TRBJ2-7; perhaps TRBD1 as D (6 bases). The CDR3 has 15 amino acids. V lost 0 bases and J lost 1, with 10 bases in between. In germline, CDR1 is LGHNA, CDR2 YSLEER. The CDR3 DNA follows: TGCGCCAGCAGCCAAGACCGGGACACTTCCTACGAGCAGTACTTC. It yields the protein CASSQDRDTSYEQYF.

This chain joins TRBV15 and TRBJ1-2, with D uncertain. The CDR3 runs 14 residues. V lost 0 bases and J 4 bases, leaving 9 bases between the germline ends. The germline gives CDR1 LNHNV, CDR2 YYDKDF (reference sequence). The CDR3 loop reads CATSRDGEVYGYTF. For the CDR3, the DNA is TGTGCCACCAGCAGAGATGGAGAGGTCTATGGCTACACCTTC.

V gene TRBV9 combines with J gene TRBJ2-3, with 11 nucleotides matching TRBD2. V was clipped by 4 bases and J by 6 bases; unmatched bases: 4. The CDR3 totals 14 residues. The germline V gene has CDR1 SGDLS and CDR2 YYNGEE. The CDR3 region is CASSPRTSGDTQYF. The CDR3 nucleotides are TGTGCCAGCAGCCCGCGGACTAGCGGGGATACGCAGTATTTT.

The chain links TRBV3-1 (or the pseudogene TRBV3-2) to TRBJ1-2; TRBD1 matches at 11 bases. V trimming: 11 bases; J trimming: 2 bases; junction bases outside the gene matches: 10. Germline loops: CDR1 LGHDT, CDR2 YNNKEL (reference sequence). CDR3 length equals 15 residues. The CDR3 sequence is CAGWTGGESNYGYTF. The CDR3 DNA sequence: TGTGCCGGGTGGACAGGGGGCGAGTCAAACTATGGCTACACCTTC.

Written as DNA, the CDR3 is TGCGCCAGCAGCCAGGTGACAGGGAGCGAAGAGACCCAGTACTTC. This gives the protein CASSQVTGSEETQYF. The chain has TRBV4-3 and TRBJ2-5, with 7 positions matching TRBD1. The length of the CDR3 is 15 residues. V lost 3 bases, J lost 3 bases, and 7 bases stayed unmatched. The V gene's germline CDR1 is LGHNA and CDR2 YSLEER.

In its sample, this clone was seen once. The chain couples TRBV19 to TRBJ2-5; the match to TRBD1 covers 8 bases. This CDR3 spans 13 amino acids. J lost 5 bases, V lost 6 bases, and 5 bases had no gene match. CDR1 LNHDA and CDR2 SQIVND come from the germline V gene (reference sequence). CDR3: CASSGQGRETQYF. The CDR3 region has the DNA TGTGCCAGTAGCGGACAGGGAAGGGAGACCCAGTACTTC.

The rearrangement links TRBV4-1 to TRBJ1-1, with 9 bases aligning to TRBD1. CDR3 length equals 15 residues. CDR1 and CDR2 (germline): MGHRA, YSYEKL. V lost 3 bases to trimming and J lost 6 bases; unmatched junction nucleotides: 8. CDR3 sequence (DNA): TGCGCCAGCAGCCACGGGACAGGGAGGCGCGCTGAAGCTTTCTTT. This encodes CASSHGTGRRAEAFF.

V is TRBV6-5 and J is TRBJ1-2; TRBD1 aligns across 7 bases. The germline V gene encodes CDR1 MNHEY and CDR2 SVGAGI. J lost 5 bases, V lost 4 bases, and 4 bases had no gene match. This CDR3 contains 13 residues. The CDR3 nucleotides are TGTGCCAGCAGTTCGACAGGGCAATATGGCTACACCTTC. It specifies CASSSTGQYGYTF.

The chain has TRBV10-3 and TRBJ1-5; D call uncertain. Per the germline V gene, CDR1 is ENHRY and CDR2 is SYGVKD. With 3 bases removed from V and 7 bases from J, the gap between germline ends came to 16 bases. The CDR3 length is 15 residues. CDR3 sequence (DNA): TGTGCCATCAGTGATGGAGTGGAAATCGGACAGCCCCAGCATTTT. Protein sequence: CAISDGVEIGQPQHF.

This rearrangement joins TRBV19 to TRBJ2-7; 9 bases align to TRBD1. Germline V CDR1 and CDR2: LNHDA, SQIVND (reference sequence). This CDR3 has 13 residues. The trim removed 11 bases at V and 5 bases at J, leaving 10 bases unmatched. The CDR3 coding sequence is TGTGCCTCTGAAGGACAGGGGTTCAACGAGCAGTACTTC. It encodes CASEGQGFNEQYF.

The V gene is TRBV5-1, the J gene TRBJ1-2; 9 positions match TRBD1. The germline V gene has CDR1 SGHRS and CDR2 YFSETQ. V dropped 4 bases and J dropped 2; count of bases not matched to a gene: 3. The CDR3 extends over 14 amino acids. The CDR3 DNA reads TGCGCCAGCAGCCTAACAGGGGGCAACTATGGCTACACCTTC. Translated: CASSLTGGNYGYTF.